The entry below gives a single TCR beta chain sequence along with its context. What this receptor recognizes is not known. Qualities for individual bases were not recorded, and no much larger clone is one base off. Relative to germline, V is missing 0 bases and J is missing 0 bases, with 8 bases of the junction outside any gene match. CDR1 LGHNT and CDR2 FRNRAP were looked up in the germline V gene. There are 18 amino acids in the CDR3, from cysteine to phenylalanine inclusive. CDR3 DNA only is kept here, 54 bases in frame from base 1. This entry comes from a study of blood T cell repertoires in COVID-19 (dated by TCRdb to about 2020). In the study overall: Samples from collaborators originated in the United States, Italy and Spain and spanned both the acute and convalescent phases of COVID-19. A freely available public database, intended as a resource for researchers studying the immune response to SARS-CoV-2, is where the repertoires were released. Sample metadata almost always included a de-identified subject ID, COVID-19 status, age in years and sex. The dataset comprised deeply sampled blood TCRbeta repertoires from subjects exposed to, actively infected with, or recovered from COVID-19. The samples were drawn from two sources: the first 160 participants of the ongoing ImmuneRACE study, and 1,000 to 1,500 subjects contributed by 6 global collaborators. The prospective study material was composed of cDNA or gDNA derived from T cells, B-cell-depleted T cells, or PBMCs. Where available, HLA class I and class II types were taken from metadata supplied by the sample provider and were not determined by assay-based typing. Study-wide findings and limitations: How much clinical and demographic metadata was included differed by source and by participant, and the metadata was provided uncurated.

The collaborating institutions used their own protocols to collect whole blood in K2EDTA tubes. For TCRbeta analysis, collaborators shipped samples as frozen whole blood, isolated PBMCs, or DNA extracted from either of those sample types. TCRbeta CDR3 regions were amplified from genomic DNA by means of the immunoSEQ Assay, a bias-controlled multiplex PCR. Concerning the study's data processing: Within the assay, amplification of reference gene primers was used to estimate how many nucleated cells each sample contained. To quantify the absolute abundance of each unique TCRbeta CDR3 rearrangement, sequence reads were collapsed and filtered. For each sample, productive Simpson clonality was calculated as the square root of Simpson's diversity index over productive rearrangements. TCRdb obtained this table from immuneACCESS and retained in-frame rearrangements with V and J assigned. These tables miss some clones; where compared with another copy, unresolved V genes account for less than half of the shortfall, and the remainder is unexplained. Clonal size and the V and J genes are those of that table, whereas D and trimming came from the DNA. The table for this sample lists more than 200,000 clones; more than 70% of them were counted only once. Around 2.9% of the sample lies in the top ten.

This sequence originates from a woman aged 60-75 years with acute or convalescent COVID-19. The V gene is TRBV12-5 and the J gene is TRBJ1-5, with 7 middle bases fitting TRBD1. Sequenced material: peripheral blood. In nucleotides, the sequence is TGTGCTAGTGGTTTGGTACGAGGGGGCGGACCTAGCAATCAGCCCCAGCATTTT. It specifies CASGLVRGGGPSNQPQHF.